This T cell receptor (beta chain) stems from a study of identical twins. In its sample, this clonotype was seen many times. Its target is unknown. In TCRdb, the 5' RACE reads were re-called with MiXCR into one record per CDR3 protein. The data contain about 150,000 distinct CDR3 sequences, roughly 3.5% of them singletons. Findings of the study overall: The degree of excess twin sharing was weaker in beta out-of-frame sequences. There were fewer insertions in abundant cord blood beta clonotypes, but memory repertoires showed no such pattern.

The specimen was memory T cells sorted from blood. The sequence was obtained from a man in his late teens or twenties in good health.

CDR3 DNA: TGCAGTGCTAGAGGACTAACGGGATGGGTGGGTGAGCAGTTCTTC. Translating gives CSARGLTGWVGEQFF. The chain links TRBV20-1 to TRBJ2-1; TRBD2 is a possible D gene (5 bases). Trimming shortened V by 1 base and J by 9 bases, and 19 bases separated the two germline ends. CDR1 and CDR2 from the germline V gene are DFQATT and SNEGSKA (reference sequence). The CDR3 covers 15 residues.